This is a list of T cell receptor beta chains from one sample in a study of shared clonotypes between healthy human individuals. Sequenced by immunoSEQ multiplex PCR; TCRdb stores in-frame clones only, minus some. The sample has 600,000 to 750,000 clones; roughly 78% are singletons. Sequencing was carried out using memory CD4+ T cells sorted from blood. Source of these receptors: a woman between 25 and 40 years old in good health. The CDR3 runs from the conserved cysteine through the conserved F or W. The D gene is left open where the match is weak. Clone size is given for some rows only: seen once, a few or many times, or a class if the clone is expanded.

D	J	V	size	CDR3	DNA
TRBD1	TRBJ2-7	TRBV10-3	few	CAIKTGVGYEQYF	TGTGCCATCAAGACAGGGGTAGGCTACGAGCAGTACTTC
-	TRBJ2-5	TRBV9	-	CASSVAGRGETQYF	TGTGCCAGCAGCGTAGCTGGACGTGGAGAGACCCAGTACTTC
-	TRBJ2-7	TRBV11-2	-	CASSFGARNEQYF	TGTGCCAGCAGCTTCGGGGCTCGCAACGAGCAGTACTTC
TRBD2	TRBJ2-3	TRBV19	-	CASSISGRALFSTDTQYF	TGTGCCAGTAGTATAAGCGGGAGGGCCCTTTTTAGCACAGATACGCAGTATTTT
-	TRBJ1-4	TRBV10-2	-	CASSAHTSTNEKLFF	TGCGCCAGCAGTGCTCATACATCAACTAATGAAAAACTGTTTTTT
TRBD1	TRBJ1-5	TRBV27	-	CASSDRTGVRNQPQHF	TGTGCCAGCAGTGACCGGACAGGGGTGCGCAATCAGCCCCAGCATTTT
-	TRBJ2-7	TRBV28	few	CASRRDSPSYEQYF	TGTGCCAGCAGGCGGGACAGTCCTTCCTACGAGCAGTACTTC
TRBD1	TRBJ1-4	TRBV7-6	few	CASSQQGVGEKLFF	TGTGCCAGCAGCCAACAGGGGGTAGGAGAAAAACTGTTTTTT
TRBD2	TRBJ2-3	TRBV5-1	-	CASSLGTSEPDTQYF	TGCGCCAGCAGCTTGGGGACTAGTGAGCCAGATACGCAGTATTTT
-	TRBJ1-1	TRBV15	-	CATSRGHHEAFF	TGTGCCACCAGCAGAGGACATCATGAAGCTTTCTTT
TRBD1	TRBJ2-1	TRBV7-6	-	CASSQGAPLYNEQFF	TGTGCCAGTTCACAGGGGGCCCCCCTCTACAATGAGCAGTTCTTC
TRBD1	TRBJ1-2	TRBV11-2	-	CASSQAGGESRYGYTF	TGTGCCAGCAGTCAAGCAGGGGGCGAAAGTCGCTATGGCTACACCTTC
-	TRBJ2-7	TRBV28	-	CASSEAGLKNSYEQYF	TGTGCCAGCAGTGAAGCCGGACTAAAAAACTCCTACGAGCAGTACTTC